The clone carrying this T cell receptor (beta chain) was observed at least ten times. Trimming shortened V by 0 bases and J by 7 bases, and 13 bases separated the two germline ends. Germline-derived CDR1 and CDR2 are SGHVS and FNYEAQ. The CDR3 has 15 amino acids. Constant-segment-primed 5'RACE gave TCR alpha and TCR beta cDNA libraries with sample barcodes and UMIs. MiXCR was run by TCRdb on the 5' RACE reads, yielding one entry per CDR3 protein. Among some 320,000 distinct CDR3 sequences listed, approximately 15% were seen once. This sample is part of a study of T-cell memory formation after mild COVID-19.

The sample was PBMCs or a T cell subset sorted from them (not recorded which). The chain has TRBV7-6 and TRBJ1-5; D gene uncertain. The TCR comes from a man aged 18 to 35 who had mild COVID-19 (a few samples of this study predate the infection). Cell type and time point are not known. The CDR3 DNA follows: TGTGCCAGCAGCTTAGCCAGTGGCCTAAACCAGCCCCAGCATTTT. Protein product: CASSLASGLNQPQHF.